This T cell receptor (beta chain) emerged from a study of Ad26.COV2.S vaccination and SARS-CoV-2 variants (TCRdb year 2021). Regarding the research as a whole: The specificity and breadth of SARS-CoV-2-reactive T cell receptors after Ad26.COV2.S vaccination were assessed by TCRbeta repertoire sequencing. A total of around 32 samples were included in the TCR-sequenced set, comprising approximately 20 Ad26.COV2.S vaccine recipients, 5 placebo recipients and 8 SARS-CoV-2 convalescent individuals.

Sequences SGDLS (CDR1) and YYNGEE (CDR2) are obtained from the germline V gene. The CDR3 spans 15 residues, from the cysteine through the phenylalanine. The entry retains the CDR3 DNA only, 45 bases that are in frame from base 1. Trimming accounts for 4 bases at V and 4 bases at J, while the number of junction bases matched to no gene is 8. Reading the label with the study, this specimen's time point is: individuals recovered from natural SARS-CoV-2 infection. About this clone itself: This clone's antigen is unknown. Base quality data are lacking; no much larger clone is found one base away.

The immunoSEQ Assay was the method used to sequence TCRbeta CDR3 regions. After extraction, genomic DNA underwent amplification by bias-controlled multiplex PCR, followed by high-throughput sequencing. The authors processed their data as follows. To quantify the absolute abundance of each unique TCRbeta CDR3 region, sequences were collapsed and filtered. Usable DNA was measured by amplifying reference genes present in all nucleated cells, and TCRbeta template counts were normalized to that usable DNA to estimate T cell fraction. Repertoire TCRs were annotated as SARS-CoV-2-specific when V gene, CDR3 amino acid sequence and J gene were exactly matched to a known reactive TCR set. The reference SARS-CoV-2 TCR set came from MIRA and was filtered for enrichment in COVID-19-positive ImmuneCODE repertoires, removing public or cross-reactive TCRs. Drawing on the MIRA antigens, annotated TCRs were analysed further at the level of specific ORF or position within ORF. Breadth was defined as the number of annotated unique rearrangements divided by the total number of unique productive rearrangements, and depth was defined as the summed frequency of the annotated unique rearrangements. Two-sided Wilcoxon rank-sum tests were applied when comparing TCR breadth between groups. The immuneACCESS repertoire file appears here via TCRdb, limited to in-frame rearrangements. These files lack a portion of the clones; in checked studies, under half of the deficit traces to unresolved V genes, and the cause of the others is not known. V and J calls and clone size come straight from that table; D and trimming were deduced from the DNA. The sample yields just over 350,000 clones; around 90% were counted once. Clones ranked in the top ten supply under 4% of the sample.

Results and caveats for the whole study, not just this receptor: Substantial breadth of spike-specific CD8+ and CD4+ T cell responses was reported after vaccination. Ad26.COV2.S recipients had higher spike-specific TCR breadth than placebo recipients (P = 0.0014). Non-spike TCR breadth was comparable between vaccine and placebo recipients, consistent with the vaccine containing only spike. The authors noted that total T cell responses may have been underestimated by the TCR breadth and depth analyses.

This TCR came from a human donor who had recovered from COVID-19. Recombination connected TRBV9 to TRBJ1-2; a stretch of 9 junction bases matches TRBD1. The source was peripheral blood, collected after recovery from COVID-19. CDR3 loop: CASSTPGQGVYGYTF. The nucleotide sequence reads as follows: TGTGCCAGCAGCACGCCGGGACAGGGTGTCTATGGCTACACCTTC. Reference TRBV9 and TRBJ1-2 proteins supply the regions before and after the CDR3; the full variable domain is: DSGVTQTPKHLITATGQRVTLRCSPRSGDLSVYWYQQSLDQGLQFLIQYYNGEERAKGNILERFSAQQFPDLHSELNLSSLELGDSALYFCASSTPGQGVYGYTFGSGTRLTVV.